The clone carrying this T cell receptor (beta chain) was picked up a small number of times. In the study's own analysis: Amplified reference gene primers provided the basis for estimating nucleated cell counts. Only in-frame clones appear in the TCRdb table, and some are missing; sequencing was by immunoSEQ multiplex PCR. Clone size and the V and J calls come from that table; the DNA yielded D and trimming. The sample has about 74,000 clones, about 88% seen once; the top ten hold 2.5% to 3.5%. This sample was included in a study of blood T cell repertoires in COVID-19. Study-wide context: The United States, Italy and Spain provided the acute and convalescent COVID-19 samples. PBMCs, B-cell-depleted T cells, or T cells provided the cDNA or gDNA that made up the material.

V gave up 4 bases and J gave up 0 bases, with 9 bases separating them. This CDR3 spans 13 amino acids. The germline V gene encodes CDR1 SQVTM and CDR2 ANQGSEA. Sequenced: peripheral blood. The chain employs TRBV29-1 and TRBJ1-1; D not certain. This clonotype originated in a man between 65 and 79 years old with active or convalescent COVID-19. The CDR3 loop reads CSVARDLNTEAFF. As DNA, the CDR3 is TGCAGCGTTGCCCGGGATTTGAACACTGAAGCTTTCTTT.